These 29 T cell receptor beta chains originate from one sample sequenced in a study of blood T cell repertoires in COVID-19. This table comes from immunoSEQ multiplex PCR, and its TCRdb copy is limited to in-frame clones, with some not included. The sample shows 120,000 to 150,000 clones, 75% to 90% of them seen only once. Sequencing used peripheral blood. The origin of the receptors is an elderly man with acute or convalescent COVID-19.

The rearrangement links TRBV2 to TRBJ2-2; D perhaps matches TRBD2 (6 bases). Germline V gene lookup returns CDR1 SNHLY and CDR2 FYNNEI. CDR3 length: 14 residues. V lost 5 bases to trimming and J lost 1 base, with 8 bases between them. The CDR3 is CASSPRGNTGELFF. For the CDR3, the DNA is TGTGCCAGCAGTCCGCGGGGGAACACCGGGGAGCTGTTTTTT.

The chain is built from TRBV5-1 and TRBJ2-2, with TRBD1 as a possible D gene (6 bases). The CDR3 sequence is 15 residues long. V was shortened by 4 bases and J by 5 bases, with 15 bases between the two germline ends. The germline V gene has CDR1 SGHRS and CDR2 YFSETQ. CDR3 loop: CASSRIQGRTGELFF. The CDR3 DNA is TGCGCCAGCAGCCGTATACAGGGTCGGACCGGGGAGCTGTTTTTT.

This clone was seen just once. The chain links TRBV18 to TRBJ1-1; TRBD1 agrees at 9 bases. Germline CDR1 reads KGHSH; CDR2 reads LQKENI. With V trimmed by 5 bases and J by 7 bases, 8 bases remained unmatched. There are 14 residues in the CDR3. The CDR3, as DNA: TGTGCCAGCTCATTTCAGGACAGGGGCCTTGAAGCTTTCTTT. As protein: CASSFQDRGLEAFF.

V is TRBV5-1 and J is TRBJ1-3, with 8 bases identical to TRBD1. Germline CDR1 SGHRS, CDR2 YFSETQ. The CDR3 is 14 residues long. V dropped 3 bases and J dropped 4; count of bases not matched to a gene: 3. The CDR3 DNA sequence: TGCGCCAGCAGCTCAGGGGGCGGAGGAAACACCATATATTTT. It encodes CASSSGGGGNTIYF.

The V call is TRBV7-9, the J call TRBJ1-1; TRBD1 matches at 9 bases. The CDR3 is 15 residues long. The junction had 14 bases not matched to a gene; V was cut back by 5 bases and J by 10 bases. Germline lookup yields CDR1 SEHNR and CDR2 FQNEAQ (reference sequence). CDR3 bases: TGTGCCAGCAGCGCCAGTACAGGGGGCAGGTCGGGAGCTTTCTTT. Amino acids: CASSASTGGRSGAFF.

This chain links TRBV28 with TRBJ1-6; 9 bases fit TRBD1. The CDR3 has 16 residues. Looked up from germline, CDR1 is MDHEN and CDR2 is SYDVKM. The trim removed 4 bases at V and 7 bases at J, leaving 8 bases unmatched. The CDR3 DNA sequence: TGTGCCAGCAGTTCGATCGGACAGGGGTGGAATTCACCCCTCCACTTT. This gives the protein CASSSIGQGWNSPLHF.

V and J are TRBV21-1 and TRBJ1-5; whether TRBD1, the table's D call, matches the DNA was not checked. TRBV21-1 has pseudogene status. This CDR3 contains 18 residues. As DNA, the CDR3 is TGTGCCAGCAGCAAAGACCCGGGACATATTTTGGGCAATCAGCCCCAGCATTTT. Its protein product is CASSKDPGHILGNQPQHF.

This chain uses TRBV18 with TRBJ2-2; TRBD1 is a possible D gene (5 bases). Germline V gene data show CDR1 as KGHSH and CDR2 as LQKENI. V was trimmed by 3 bases and J by 0 bases, leaving 14 bases between them. This CDR3 has 17 residues. The CDR3 DNA sequence: TGTGCCAGCTCACCCGCCGATGTAGGGGCGAACACCGGGGAGCTGTTTTTT. The encoded protein is CASSPADVGANTGELFF. Filled out from reference TRBV18 and TRBJ2-2, the complete variable domain reads NAGVMQNPRHLVRRRGQEARLRCSPMKGHSHVYWYRQLPEEGLKFMVYLQKENIIDESGMPKERFSAEFPKEGPSILRIQQVVRGDSAAYFCASSPADVGANTGELFFGEGSRLTVL.

The V gene is TRBV5-6, the J gene TRBJ1-5, with D uncertain. Deletions cut 0 bases from V and 2 bases from J, with 12 bases between. CDR1 is SGHDT, CDR2 YYEEEE, per germline. This CDR3 contains 16 residues. The CDR3 nucleotides are TGTGCCAGCAGCTTGGCCGGGGTGCGAGGCAATCAGCCCCAGCATTTT. This translates into CASSLAGVRGNQPQHF.

This clone was observed a single time. This sequence joins TRBV25-1 and TRBJ1-1; 10 positions match TRBD1. V trimming: 2 bases; J trimming: 5 bases; junction bases outside the gene matches: 5. Germline CDR1 and CDR2: MGHDK and SYGVNS. The CDR3 has 15 amino acids. The CDR3 DNA reads TGTGCCAGCAGTGAAGGGGACAGGGGTGAAACTGAAGCTTTCTTT. Translating it yields CASSEGDRGETEAFF. The variable domain in full, with the rest retrieved from reference TRBV25-1 and TRBJ1-1, is EADIYQTPRYLVIGTGKKITLECSQTMGHDKMYWYQQDPGMELHLIHYSYGVNSTEKGDLSSESTVSRIRTEHFPLTLESARPSHTSQYLCASSEGDRGETEAFFGQGTRLTVV.

V usage is TRBV30 and J usage is TRBJ1-2; the match to TRBD1 covers 10 bases. CDR1 GTSNPN and CDR2 SVGIG come from the germline V gene (reference sequence). This CDR3 is built from 15 residues. Losses at the gene ends were 0 bases for V and 8 bases for J; bases not matched to a gene: 9. The CDR3: CAWSVLTGGAGGYTF. CDR3 DNA sequence: TGTGCCTGGAGTGTACTGACAGGGGGCGCGGGAGGCTACACCTTC. The full variable domain, rest sourced from reference TRBV30 and TRBJ1-2, is SQTIHQWPATLVQPVGSPLSLECTVEGTSNPNLYWYRQAAGRGLQLLFYSVGIGQISSEVPQNLSASRPQDRQFILSSKKLLLSDSGFYLCAWSVLTGGAGGYTFGSGTRLTVV.

On this clone itself: The same CDR3 also results from other DNA sequences found in this sample. The chain employs TRBV7-2 and TRBJ2-7, with a possible D match to TRBD1 (6 bases). The CDR3 is made up of 15 amino acids. Trimming removed 1 base from V and 2 bases from J, with 12 bases in between. Germline loops: CDR1 SGHTA, CDR2 FQGNSA. The DNA for the CDR3 is TGTGCCAGCAGCTTAGGACAGGTCCCAACCTACGAGCAGTACTTC. Protein product: CASSLGQVPTYEQYF.

This chain joins TRBV19 and TRBJ1-4, with TRBD1 identical over 8 bases. Germline V gene lookup returns CDR1 LNHDA and CDR2 SQIVND (reference sequence). CDR3 length: 14 amino acids. V lost 9 bases and J lost 5; bases outside the gene matches: 8. Written as DNA, the CDR3 is TGTGCCAGAATTATGGACAGGGTAAATGAAAAACTGTTTTTT. Translated, it gives CARIMDRVNEKLFF.

The V gene is TRBV5-6, the J gene TRBJ1-2, with 8 bases that match TRBD1. CDR3 length: 15 amino acids. Germline loops: CDR1 SGHDT, CDR2 YYEEEE. V lost 5 bases and J lost 1; bases outside the gene matches: 7. The CDR3 reads CASSPDRAVNYGYTF. The DNA for the CDR3 is TGTGCCAGCAGTCCGGACAGGGCGGTTAACTATGGCTACACCTTC.

The CDR3 nucleotides read TGTGCCAGCAGCGTAGGGGACAGGGGTAATTCACCCCTCCACTTT. Residues: CASSVGDRGNSPLHF. The chain carries TRBV9 and TRBJ1-6; 10 nucleotides align to TRBD1. CDR1 SGDLS and CDR2 YYNGEE come from the germline V gene. V lost 0 bases, J lost 6 bases, and 0 bases stayed unmatched. The CDR3 is 15 residues long.

The V gene is TRBV10-3, the J gene TRBJ1-3; 8 nucleotides match TRBD1. This CDR3 is built from 15 residues. The V segment lost 4 bases and the J segment 2 bases; nucleotides outside the gene matches: 4. CDR1 is ENHRY and CDR2 is SYGVKD in the germline V gene. In nucleotides, the CDR3 is TGTGCCATCAGTGGAGCGACAGGGGCTGGAAACACCATATATTTT. Amino acid sequence: CAISGATGAGNTIYF.

The rearrangement links TRBV7-8 to TRBJ1-1; D perhaps matches TRBD1 (5 bases). Looked up from germline, CDR1 is SGHVS and CDR2 is FQNEAQ. The CDR3 totals 12 residues. The ends were cut back, 3 bases at V and 9 bases at J, with 11 bases in the middle. The CDR3 DNA reads TGTGCCAGCAGCTTGGGGCAGGGCAAAGCTTTCTTT. Translating gives CASSLGQGKAFF.

The V gene is TRBV3-1 (or the pseudogene TRBV3-2), the J gene TRBJ2-1; 7 nucleotides match TRBD1. V lost 5 bases and J lost 5; bases outside the gene matches: 9. This CDR3 is built from 15 residues. CDR1 LGHDT and CDR2 YNNKEL come from the germline V gene (reference sequence). This CDR3 reads CASSSRLGTDNEQFF. As DNA, the CDR3 is TGTGCCAGCAGCTCCCGCCTAGGGACAGACAATGAGCAGTTCTTC.

The gene calls are TRBV29-1 and TRBJ2-7, with D perhaps TRBD1 (5 bases). CDR3 length: 12 residues. The ends were cut back, 0 bases at V and 6 bases at J, with 9 bases in the middle. Germline V gene lookup returns CDR1 SQVTM and CDR2 ANQGSEA. The CDR3, as DNA: TGCAGCGTTGAAGATCCAGGGTCCGAGCAGTACTTC. Its translation: CSVEDPGSEQYF.

In regard to this clone: This specimen includes other DNA sequences encoding the same CDR3. The CDR3 nucleotides read TGTGCCAGCTCACCGTCACAGGGTAGCAATCAGCCCCAGCATTTT. It translates to CASSPSQGSNQPQHF. The J gene is TRBJ1-5, the V gene TRBV18, with D perhaps TRBD1 (6 bases). The CDR3 sequence is 15 residues long. Germline lookup yields CDR1 KGHSH and CDR2 LQKENI. Trimming shortened V by 3 bases and J by 0 bases, and 9 bases separated the two germline ends.

This chain links TRBV15 with TRBJ1-6; the D gene is possibly TRBD1 (5 bases). Looked up from germline, CDR1 is LNHNV and CDR2 is YYDKDF (reference sequence). The CDR3 runs 14 residues. V lost 5 bases to trimming and J lost 10 bases, with 15 bases between them. CDR3 bases: TGTGCCACCAGCTACCCGACAGAGCGATCACCCCTCCACTTT. This sequence encodes CATSYPTERSPLHF. The full variable domain, completed using reference TRBV15 and TRBJ1-6, is DAMVIQNPRYQVTQFGKPVTLSCSQTLNHNVMYWYQQKSSQAPKLLFHYYDKDFNNEADTPDNFQSRRPNTSFCFLDIRSPGLGDTAMYLCATSYPTERSPLHFGNGTRLTVT.

The genes are TRBV6-1 and TRBJ2-1; D gene ambiguous. With 2 bases removed from V and 8 bases from J, the gap between germline ends came to 16 bases. Germline V gene lookup returns CDR1 MNHNS and CDR2 SASEGT. CDR3 size: 15 residues. The CDR3 sequence is CASSERTAKWDEQFF. As DNA, the CDR3 is TGTGCCAGCAGTGAACGAACAGCAAAATGGGATGAGCAGTTCTTC.

The chain employs TRBV5-6 and TRBJ1-2; 8 positions agree with TRBD1. The CDR3 is made up of 14 amino acids. Germline V gives CDR1 SGHDT, CDR2 YYEEEE. V was pared by 4 bases and J by 8 bases, with 10 bases of the junction left unmatched. CDR3 nucleotide sequence: TGTGCCAGCAGCCCCGGGACAGGCCGCTGGGGCTACACCTTC. It codes for CASSPGTGRWGYTF. Full variable domain (rest looked up from reference TRBV5-6 and TRBJ1-2): DAGVTQSPTHLIKTRGQQVTLRCSPKSGHDTVSWYQQALGQGPQFIFQYYEEEERQRGNFPDRFSGHQFPNYSSELNVNALLLGDSALYLCASSPGTGRWGYTFGSGTRLTVV.

The V call is TRBV3-1 (or the pseudogene TRBV3-2), the J call TRBJ2-2, with a tentative D call TRBD1 (5 bases). V was pared by 3 bases and J by 6 bases, with 14 bases between. This CDR3 is 15 amino acids long. Germline CDR1 reads LGHDT; CDR2 reads YNNKEL (reference sequence). The DNA of the CDR3 is TGTGCCAGCAGCCATGGACATGCTAGAGCCGGGGAGCTGTTTTTT. Its protein is CASSHGHARAGELFF.

The chain joins TRBV5-1 to TRBJ2-7; tentative D call: TRBD1 (6 bases). The V end was cut by 4 bases, the J end by 0 bases, with 17 bases between. The CDR3 covers 16 residues. Germline CDR1 is SGHRS and CDR2 is YFSETQ. The CDR3 nucleotides are TGCGCCAGCAGCGTCACACCGGGACACAACTCCTACGAGCAGTACTTC. Protein product: CASSVTPGHNSYEQYF.

This chain links TRBV12-3 or TRBV12-4 with TRBJ2-2; no clear D. The CDR3 consists of 10 residues. V lost 6 bases and J lost 7, with 3 bases in between. Here the CDR3 reads CASSFGELFF. As DNA, the CDR3 is TGTGCCAGCAGCTTCGGGGAGCTGTTTTTT.

This chain connects TRBV23-1 to TRBJ2-1, with 7 nucleotides matching TRBD2. TRBV23-1 is flagged as an ORF with uncertain function. Trimming removed 0 bases from V and 13 bases from J; junction bases left unmatched: 15. This CDR3 has 16 residues. The CDR3 DNA reads TGCGCCAGCAGTCAATCGCCCGCTGTCCAAACTAGCGCCCAGTTCTTC. Amino acids: CASSQSPAVQTSAQFF.

The chain uses TRBV5-6 and TRBJ1-6; the match to TRBD1 covers 7 bases. V was clipped by 4 bases and J by 7 bases; unmatched bases: 8. Germline lookup yields CDR1 SGHDT and CDR2 YYEEEE. The CDR3 contains 15 residues. CDR3 region: CASSMTGNLNSPLHF. The CDR3 coding sequence is TGTGCCAGCAGCATGACAGGGAACTTGAATTCACCCCTCCACTTT.

This sequence joins TRBV5-6 and TRBJ1-4; TRBD1 matches 8 bases. The V segment lost 3 bases and the J segment 7 bases; nucleotides outside the gene matches: 5. The CDR3 totals 14 residues. Germline V CDR1 and CDR2: SGHDT, YYEEEE. The CDR3 protein is CASSYRGIVEKLFF. The CDR3 bases are TGTGCCAGCAGCTACAGGGGGATCGTTGAAAAACTGTTTTTT.